A single sample is the source of the 23 T cell receptor beta chains below, sequenced in a study of T cells in Graves' hyperthyroidism and ophthalmopathy. Researchers amplified the TCR beta CDR3 regions from RNA transcripts. In the first-round RT-PCR of the TCR CDR3, the HTBI primer set was used. TCRdb called the multiplex PCR reads again in MiXCR, with one record for every CDR3 protein. This table holds approximately 260,000 distinct CDR3 sequences, roughly 15% found once. The specimen sequenced was blood. These receptors came from a woman between 45 and 65 years old with Graves' hyperthyroidism that later progressed to Graves' ophthalmopathy.

This clonotype was counted a few times. This chain connects TRBV5-1 to TRBJ2-2; perhaps TRBD1 as D (5 bases). Trimming stripped 3 bases from V and 4 bases from J, with 13 bases between. Germline lookup yields CDR1 SGHRS and CDR2 YFSETQ. The length of the CDR3 is 15 residues. The CDR3 nucleotides are TGCGCCAGCAGCTCGGTGGGCAGGGTCACCGGGGAGCTGTTTTTT. Protein product: CASSSVGRVTGELFF.

This clonotype was recorded at least ten times. This chain connects TRBV5-1 to TRBJ1-1; 7 bases agree with TRBD1. This CDR3 has 15 residues. Germline-derived CDR1 and CDR2 are SGHRS and YFSETQ. V lost 2 bases to trimming and J lost 4 bases; unmatched junction nucleotides: 8. CDR3 nucleotides: TGCGCCAGCAGCTTCGGAGGAGGGGGCGGCACTGAAGCTTTCTTT. Translating gives CASSFGGGGGTEAFF.

This clonotype was detected many times. The junction shows a germline mismatch at one end, possibly a read error. This chain links TRBV28 with TRBJ2-7, with D tentatively TRBD2 (7 bases). Looked up from germline, CDR1 is MDHEN and CDR2 is SYDVKM. The length of the CDR3 is 14 residues. The CDR3 DNA reads TGCGCCAGCAGCTTGGGGGGGCAGGGCTACGAGCAGTACTTC. Encoded protein: CASSLGGQGYEQYF.

The sample holds a few counts of this clonotype. The CDR3 reads CASSLGRGPPYEQYF. CDR3 DNA: TGTGCCAGCAGCTTAGGCAGGGGGCCCCCCTACGAGCAGTACTTC. The J gene is TRBJ2-7, the V gene TRBV7-2, with 8 bases fitting TRBD1. The CDR3 is 15 amino acids. Germline assignment: CDR1 SGHTA and CDR2 FQGNSA. V shed 1 base, J shed 2 bases, and the junction held 4 bases outside the gene matches.

This clonotype was picked up many times. The chain combines TRBV14 with TRBJ2-1, with 8 bases lining up with TRBD2. CDR3 length equals 15 residues. Germline-derived CDR1 and CDR2 are SGHDN and FVKESK. With V trimmed by 1 base and J by 4 bases, 3 bases remained unmatched. The CDR3 DNA is TGTGCCAGCAGCCAAGGGACTAGCAGATACAATGAGCAGTTCTTC. This encodes CASSQGTSRYNEQFF.

This chain links TRBV3-1 with TRBJ2-2; 7 nucleotides line up with TRBD1. Germline V gene lookup returns CDR1 LGHDT and CDR2 YNNKEL (reference sequence). The CDR3 consists of 14 residues. Trimming cost V 7 bases and J 6 bases; bases outside gene matches: 8. This CDR3 reads CASNPLDRAGELFF. DNA of the CDR3: TGTGCCAGCAACCCGTTAGACAGGGCCGGGGAGCTGTTTTTT. The full variable domain, its missing parts supplied by reference TRBV3-1 and TRBJ2-2, is DTAVSQTPKYLVTQMGNDKSIKCEQNLGHDTMYWYKQDSKKFLKIMFSYNNKELIINETVPNRFSPKSPDKAHLNLHINSLELGDSAVYFCASNPLDRAGELFFGEGSRLTVL.

This clonotype was counted ten times or more. V and J are TRBV24-1 and TRBJ1-1, with 10 bases identical to TRBD1. CDR3 length: 13 amino acids. Looked up from germline, CDR1 is KGHDR and CDR2 is SFDVKD. The ends lost 5 bases at V and 5 bases at J; junction bases unmatched: 1. DNA for the CDR3: TGTGCCACCAGTGGACAGGGGGCGACTGAAGCTTTCTTT. It is translated as CATSGQGATEAFF.

This clonotype was counted many times. The V gene is TRBV18, the J gene TRBJ1-1; D not certain. This CDR3 comprises 12 residues. Trimming stripped 5 bases from V and 3 bases from J, with 7 bases between. The germline V gene encodes CDR1 KGHSH and CDR2 LQKENI. CDR3 sequence reads: CASSSRDTEAFF. DNA for the CDR3: TGTGCCAGCTCATCCCGGGACACTGAAGCTTTCTTT. Filled out from reference TRBV18 and TRBJ1-1, the complete variable domain reads NAGVMQNPRHLVRRRGQEARLRCSPMKGHSHVYWYRQLPEEGLKFMVYLQKENIIDESGMPKERFSAEFPKEGPSILRIQQVVRGDSAAYFCASSSRDTEAFFGQGTRLTVV.

This clonotype was observed many times. The chain is built from TRBV9 and TRBJ2-3, with D perhaps TRBD1 (6 bases). Germline V CDR1 and CDR2: SGDLS, YYNGEE. The CDR3 extends over 15 amino acids. V lost 0 bases and J 1 base, leaving 9 bases between the germline ends. Written as DNA, the CDR3 is TGTGCCAGCAGCGTAGCAGGGGTCCGCACAGATACGCAGTATTTT. Residues: CASSVAGVRTDTQYF. Using reference TRBV9 and TRBJ2-3 for the parts outside the CDR3, the full variable domain is DSGVTQTPKHLITATGQRVTLRCSPRSGDLSVYWYQQSLDQGLQFLIQYYNGEERAKGNILERFSAQQFPDLHSELNLSSLELGDSALYFCASSVAGVRTDTQYFGPGTRLTVL.

Many counts were recorded for this clonotype. V usage is TRBV6-1 and J usage is TRBJ2-7, with a tentative D call TRBD2 (6 bases). The V gene's germline CDR1 is MNHNS and CDR2 SASEGT. The CDR3 length is 13 residues. The V end was cut by 4 bases, the J end by 0 bases, with 7 bases between. In DNA form, the CDR3 reads TGTGCCAGCAGTGTGGACTACTCCTACGAGCAGTACTTC. Residues: CASSVDYSYEQYF.

At least ten counts were recorded for this clonotype. The chain couples TRBV27 to TRBJ2-3; 9 nucleotides agree with TRBD2. The CDR3 covers 16 residues. Germline assignment: CDR1 MNHEY and CDR2 SMNVEV (reference sequence). Unmatched junction bases numbered 11, after V lost 4 bases and J lost 6 bases. The CDR3 DNA reads as TGTGCCAGCAGTTCCCGGGGGACTAGCTTAAGGGATACGCAGTATTTT. This codes for CASSSRGTSLRDTQYF.

The J gene is TRBJ2-7, the V gene TRBV5-4; 9 nucleotides match TRBD1. J lost 3 bases, V lost 4 bases, and 8 bases had no gene match. Germline V CDR1 and CDR2: SGHNT, YYREEE (reference sequence). This CDR3 has 15 residues. DNA for the CDR3: TGTGCCAGCAGCCGGGGGGACAGGGCGGTCTACGAGCAGTACTTC. This gives the protein CASSRGDRAVYEQYF. Based on the CDR3 plus reference TRBV5-4 and TRBJ2-7, the full variable domain is ETGVTQSPTHLIKTRGQQVTLRCSSQSGHNTVSWYQQALGQGPQFIFQYYREEENGRGNFPPRFSGLQFPNYSSELNVNALELDDSALYLCASSRGDRAVYEQYFGPGTRLTVT.

This clonotype has ten or more counts. The chain links TRBV12-3 or TRBV12-4 to TRBJ2-2; the D gene is possibly TRBD1 (5 bases). CDR3 length equals 16 residues. Trimming stripped 6 bases from V and 3 bases from J, with 17 bases between. This CDR3 is CASRAGSIRDTGELFF. The CDR3 nucleotides read TGTGCCAGCAGAGCAGGGTCCATTAGGGACACCGGGGAGCTGTTTTTT.

This clonotype appeared many times. The CDR3 DNA reads TGTGCCACCAGCAGACGTAGCGGGGCGGGAGATACGCAGTATTTT. This encodes CATSRRSGAGDTQYF. The V gene is TRBV15, the J gene TRBJ2-3, with 8 bases identical to TRBD2. V shed 2 bases, J shed 5 bases, and the junction held 6 bases outside the gene matches. This CDR3 comprises 15 residues. Per germline, CDR1 LNHNV and CDR2 YYDKDF (reference sequence).

This clonotype was seen many times. The chain combines TRBV5-1 with TRBJ2-3; tentatively, D is TRBD1 or TRBD2 (6 bases each). Germline CDR1 and CDR2: SGHRS and YFSETQ. Between the trimmed V and J ends, which lost 0 bases and 7 bases, there was a span of 18 bases. This CDR3 has 16 amino acids. The CDR3 DNA reads as TGCGCCAGCAGCTTGGAAGCGCCAAGGGGGGACAATACGCAGTATTTT. The encoded protein is CASSLEAPRGDNTQYF.

This clonotype was counted only a few times. This chain joins TRBV6-1 and TRBJ2-7; maybe TRBD1 (6 bases). V was pared by 8 bases and J by 2 bases, with 10 bases between. The CDR3 has 12 amino acids. In germline, CDR1 is MNHNS, CDR2 SASEGT. CDR3 coding DNA: TGTGCCAGCCCGCAGGGGCCCTACGAGCAGTACTTC. Protein sequence: CASPQGPYEQYF.

This clonotype was detected ten times or more. CDR3 sequence (DNA): TGTGCCAGCAGTGAAGATTCCGGCCTCACCCTCCATGGCTACACCTTC. This codes for CASSEDSGLTLHGYTF. The V call is TRBV6-1, the J call TRBJ1-2; D call uncertain. V was shortened by 1 base and J by 6 bases, with 18 bases between the two germline ends. In germline, CDR1 is MNHNS, CDR2 SASEGT. There are 16 residues in the CDR3.

The chain uses TRBV20-1 and TRBJ2-7, with 15 bases lining up with TRBD2. The CDR3 is 16 residues long. V lost 3 bases, J lost 6 bases, and 9 bases stayed unmatched. CDR1 DFQATT and CDR2 SNEGSKA come from the germline V gene (reference sequence). CDR3 residues: CSARGLAGGPFSEQYF. CDR3 bases: TGCAGTGCTAGGGGACTAGCGGGAGGACCTTTTTCCGAGCAGTACTTC.

This clonotype was detected ten times or more. The chain carries TRBV6-1 and TRBJ2-1; tentative D call: TRBD2 (5 bases). V gave up 4 bases and J gave up 0 bases, with 7 bases separating them. Germline-derived CDR1 and CDR2 are MNHNS and SASEGT. The CDR3 loop spans 14 amino acids. The CDR3 coding sequence is TGTGCCAGCAGTGTCGGGGACTCCTACAATGAGCAGTTCTTC. Translating gives CASSVGDSYNEQFF.

This clonotype was counted many times. DNA of the CDR3: TGCGCCAGCAGCCCCCCCGTAGCGGGAGTCGAGCAGTACTTC. It encodes CASSPPVAGVEQYF. The chain combines TRBV5-1 with TRBJ2-7; 9 bases align to TRBD2. Germline-derived CDR1 and CDR2 are SGHRS and YFSETQ. The CDR3 contains 14 residues. Trimming removed 4 bases from V and 6 bases from J; junction bases left unmatched: 8.

For the CDR3, the DNA is TGTGCCAGCAGCCAGGACTTCAATGAGCAGTTCTTC. Residues: CASSQDFNEQFF. The rearrangement joins TRBV7-2 to TRBJ2-1, with D tentatively TRBD2 (5 bases). This CDR3 has 12 amino acids. Trimming stripped 5 bases from V and 6 bases from J, with 8 bases between. The V gene's germline CDR1 is SGHTA and CDR2 FQGNSA. Based on the CDR3 plus reference TRBV7-2 and TRBJ2-1, the full variable domain is GAGVSQSPSNKVTEKGKDVELRCDPISGHTALYWYRQSLGQGLEFLIYFQGNSAPDKSGLPSDRFSAERTGGSVSTLTIQRTQQEDSAVYLCASSQDFNEQFFGPGTRLTVL.

This chain connects TRBV28 to TRBJ2-3; 12 bases match TRBD1. The CDR3 has 18 amino acids. The germline gives CDR1 MDHEN, CDR2 SYDVKM. V shed 4 bases and J 6 bases; nucleotides not matched to a gene: 14. The CDR3: CASSSAPGTGGATDTQYF. CDR3 DNA sequence: TGTGCCAGCAGTTCAGCGCCCGGGACAGGGGGCGCCACGGATACGCAGTATTTT.

This clonotype has a single count. This chain links TRBV11-2 with TRBJ2-5; D remains unclear. The germline CDR1 and CDR2 sequences are SGHAT and FQNNGV. Trimming cost V 1 base and J 1 base, with 13 bases left between them. The CDR3 is 16 residues long. The CDR3 is CASSLGSAQPQETQYF. The DNA of the CDR3 is TGTGCCAGCAGCTTAGGTTCTGCACAGCCCCAAGAGACCCAGTACTTC. Complete variable domain (other parts from reference TRBV11-2 and TRBJ2-5): EAGVAQSPRYKIIEKRQSVAFWCNPISGHATLYWYQQILGQGPKLLIQFQNNGVVDDSQLPKDRFSAERLKGVDSTLKIQPAKLEDSAVYLCASSLGSAQPQETQYFGPGTRLLVL.